A selection of T cell receptor beta chains follows, all from one sample in a study of blood T cell repertoires in COVID-19. The repertoire was sequenced with immunoSEQ multiplex PCR; TCRdb's copy has only in-frame clones and lacks some. Of fewer than 350,000 clones in the sample, 80% to 90% were seen once. The sequencing sample was made of PBMCs or T cells enriched from blood (not recorded which). These receptors originate from a woman aged 25-40 years with acute COVID-19. The conserved cysteine and the conserved F or W are not part of the CDR3 here. Each record gives: clone size, V gene, J gene, CDR3 protein. Size is stated for part of the rows, as once, few or many counts, or as a class when the clone is expanded.

NA,TRBV3-1/TRBV3-2,TRBJ2-1,ASSQRNEQF
once,TRBV4-1,TRBJ2-7,ASSQVRNEQY
NA,TRBV4-1,TRBJ2-1,ASSLAAGAEQF
NA,TRBV27,TRBJ1-2,ASSSLAGFNYGYT
NA,TRBV2,TRBJ1-5,ASSEAGGNQPQH
NA,TRBV5-5,TRBJ2-7,ASSLTGESYEQY
NA,TRBV4-3,TRBJ1-4,ASGTGGKLF
NA,TRBV6-5,TRBJ1-1,ASSYSPGLVTEAF
NA,TRBV11-2,TRBJ2-7,ASSPVTSGISYEQY
NA,TRBV7-9,TRBJ2-4,ASSLGAGGKDIQY
NA,TRBV19,TRBJ1-5,ASSIVQHNQPQH
NA,TRBV10-3,TRBJ2-7,AISESLGTGDKHSYEQY
NA,TRBV5-1,TRBJ2-1,ASSPLGLAGAGEQF
NA,TRBV11-2,TRBJ1-1,ASSSSDRNTEAF
NA,TRBV18,TRBJ2-2,ASSPPAGSNTGELF
NA,TRBV2,TRBJ2-3,ASSDPGTEFDTQY
NA,TRBV15,TRBJ2-3,ATSPRVDTQY
NA,TRBV10-3,TRBJ2-7,AISAREAYEQY
NA,TRBV5-1,TRBJ2-1,ASSLGVAYNEQF
NA,TRBV27,TRBJ1-2,ASSLMGGTGGGYGYT
NA,TRBV4-2,TRBJ1-3,ASSQGDSLNTIY
once,TRBV7-8,TRBJ2-6,ASTRQGSGANVLT
NA,TRBV27,TRBJ2-5,ASRRTSGRERETQY
NA,TRBV5-1,TRBJ2-7,ASSSSGGISYEQY
NA,TRBV27,TRBJ2-6,ASSAWDGSSGANVLT
once,TRBV2,TRBJ2-7,ASSEAGTALSYEQY
NA,TRBV28,TRBJ1-1,ASRLVTEAF
once,TRBV28,TRBJ2-7,ASSTTGDEQY
NA,TRBV28,TRBJ2-7,ASSTIASPYEQY